The rows below give T cell receptor beta chains drawn from one sample of a study of radiation and T cells in renal cell carcinoma. Assay: immunoSEQ multiplex PCR; the TCRdb copy retains only in-frame clones and omits some. Seen here are around 170,000 clones, about nine tenths observed once, and the top ten hold approximately 10%. The material sequenced was blood, taken from a patient whose treatment included radiotherapy and nephrectomy. These receptors were obtained from a woman aged 45-65 years with renal cell carcinoma. Each CDR3 is given with its conserved first and last residue. Fields, in order: clone size, J gene, D gene, V gene, CDR3 DNA, CDR3 protein. The D gene is left open where the match is weak. Not every row has a clone size; where given, it reads once, few, many or a size class.

>-|TRBJ2-3|-|TRBV27
TGTGCCACCTCTGGTGGGGGCAGCACAGATACGCAGTATTTT
CATSGGGSTDTQYF
>few|TRBJ1-5|-|TRBV7-8
TGTGCCAGCAGCCCAGGGTCGAGCAATCAGCCCCAGCATTTT
CASSPGSSNQPQHF
>-|TRBJ2-3|TRBD1|TRBV11-2
TGTGCCAGCAGCCCCAGGGGGATAAGCACAGATACGCAGTATTTT
CASSPRGISTDTQYF
>-|TRBJ2-1|TRBD2|TRBV2
TGTGCCAGCAGGGAAGGTCGCGCGGGGGGGAAGTACAATGAGCAGTTCTTC
CASREGRAGGKYNEQFF
>-|TRBJ1-2|-|TRBV2
TGTGCCAGCAGGGGCAGGGGTGTTAGCTATGGCTACACCTTC
CASRGRGVSYGYTF
>-|TRBJ1-1|-|TRBV18
TGTGCCAGCTCACCACGTAGGGGGGGGAACACTGAAGCTTTCTTT
CASSPRRGGNTEAFF
>-|TRBJ1-1|TRBD1|TRBV5-8
TGTGCCAGCAGCTACGACAGGGACACTGAAGCTTTCTTT
CASSYDRDTEAFF
>-|TRBJ1-3|-|TRBV19
TGTGCCACCGGACGGACCCCGGGCACCTCTGGAAACACCATATATTTT
CATGRTPGTSGNTIYF
>once|TRBJ1-5|TRBD1|TRBV30
TGTGCCTGGAGTGCCGGGACAGGGGGTTTTTGGGGCAATCAGCCCCAGCATTTT
CAWSAGTGGFWGNQPQHF
>-|TRBJ1-3|-|TRBV15
TGTGCCACCAGCAGTGATCCGGGATCAGGAAACACCATATATTTT
CATSSDPGSGNTIYF
>once|TRBJ2-2|-|TRBV11-1
TGTGCCAGCAGCTTGGGCAGACTAGGATACAGCGGGGAGCTGTTTTTT
CASSLGRLGYSGELFF
>-|TRBJ1-2|TRBD1|TRBV6-5
TGTGCCAGCAGTCAGACAGGGAGGTATGGCTACACCTTC
CASSQTGRYGYTF
>-|TRBJ2-3|TRBD2|TRBV29-1
TGCAGCCCCTCCGGGACTAGCGGGGGGGCCGCAGATACGCAGTATTTT
CSPSGTSGGAADTQYF
>-|TRBJ1-6|-|TRBV9
TGTGCCAGCAGCGTAGAGTCAAGTCTGAATTCACCCCTCCACTTT
CASSVESSLNSPLHF
>few|TRBJ2-1|TRBD2|TRBV7-3
TGTGCCAGCAGCTTAAGGGCTAGCGGGGCTCGCGATGAGCAGTTCTTC
CASSLRASGARDEQFF
>-|TRBJ2-5|-|TRBV6-5
TGTGCCAGCAGTTACGTGGGTCAAGAGACCCAGTACTTC
CASSYVGQETQYF
>-|TRBJ2-6|-|TRBV6-1
TGTGCCAGCACCGCAGGGGGGGCCAACGTCCTGACTTTC
CASTAGGANVLTF